This TCR beta chain was documented in a study of blood T cell repertoires in COVID-19. Study context: Material from acute and convalescent COVID-19 was sourced from the United States, Italy and Spain.

Participants were aged about 18 to 100 years from around 24 US areas. Donors were grouped by their self-reported clinical history. In the 2 weeks before study entry, exposed participants met a COVID-19 case, which was PCR-confirmed or clinician-diagnosed. Germline V gene data show CDR1 as MGHRA and CDR2 as YSYEKL. The germline V and J ends were trimmed by 5 bases and 2 bases, with 12 bases remaining between them. The CDR3 covers 14 residues. Repertoires were generated with immunoSEQ multiplex PCR, while TCRdb's copy carries only in-frame clones and drops some. This table holds 150,000 to 200,000 clones, more than 75% found once.

This receptor was obtained from a man aged 55 to 70 who had been exposed to COVID-19. Sample: PBMCs or T cells enriched from blood (not recorded which). The genes are TRBV4-1 and TRBJ1-1; D might be TRBD1 (6 bases). The CDR3 region has the DNA TGCGCCAGCAGCGGAAGGGACACCAACACTGAAGCTTTCTTT. It is translated as CASSGRDTNTEAFF.